This paragraph reports one T cell receptor beta chain. Its antigen is as yet unknown. The record originates from a study of monozygotic twins with inflammatory bowel disease. Study-level results: People with IBD had fewer clonotypes in common with others than healthy twins did, especially with disease activity.

After re-calling the 5' RACE reads, TCRdb lists one entry per CDR3 protein, DNA absent. The sample table sets out some 400,000 distinct CDR3 sequences. This sequence was found in a human donor with ulcerative colitis or Crohn's disease, or a healthy co-twin of an affected twin (not recorded which). Sequenced input: blood.

The CDR3 spells CASSQGTYEQYF. V and J are TRBV11-2 and TRBJ2-7. CDR3 length: 12 amino acids. Germline V gene lookup returns CDR1 SGHAT and CDR2 FQNNGV.